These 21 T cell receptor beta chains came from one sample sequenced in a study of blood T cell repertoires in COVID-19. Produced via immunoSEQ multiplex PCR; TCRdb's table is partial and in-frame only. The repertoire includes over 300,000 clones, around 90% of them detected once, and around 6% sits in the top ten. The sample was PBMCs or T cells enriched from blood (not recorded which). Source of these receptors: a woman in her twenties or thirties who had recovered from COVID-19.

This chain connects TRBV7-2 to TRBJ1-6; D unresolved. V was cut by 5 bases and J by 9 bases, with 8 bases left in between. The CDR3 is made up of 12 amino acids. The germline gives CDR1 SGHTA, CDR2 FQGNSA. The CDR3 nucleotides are TGTGCCAGCAGCCGAGGAATTTCACCCCTCCACTTT. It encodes CASSRGISPLHF.

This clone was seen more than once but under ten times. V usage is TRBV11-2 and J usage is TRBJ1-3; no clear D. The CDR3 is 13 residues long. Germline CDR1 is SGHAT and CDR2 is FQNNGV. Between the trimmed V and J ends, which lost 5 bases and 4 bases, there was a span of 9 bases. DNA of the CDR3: TGTGCCAGCAGCCCGGTTTCAGGAAACACCATATATTTT. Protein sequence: CASSPVSGNTIYF.

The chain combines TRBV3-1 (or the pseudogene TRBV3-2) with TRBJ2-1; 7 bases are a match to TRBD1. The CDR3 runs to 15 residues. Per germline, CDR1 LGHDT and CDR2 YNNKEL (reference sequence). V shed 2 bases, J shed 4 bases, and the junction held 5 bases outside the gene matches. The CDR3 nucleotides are TGTGCCAGCAGCCAACTTCCGACAGGGTACAATGAGCAGTTCTTC. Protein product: CASSQLPTGYNEQFF.

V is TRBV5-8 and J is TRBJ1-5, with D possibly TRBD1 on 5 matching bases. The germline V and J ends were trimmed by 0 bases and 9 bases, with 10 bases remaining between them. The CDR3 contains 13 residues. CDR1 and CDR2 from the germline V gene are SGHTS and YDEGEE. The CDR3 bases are TGTGCCAGCAGCTTGGGGGGGGTGGGGCCCCAGCATTTT. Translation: CASSLGGVGPQHF.

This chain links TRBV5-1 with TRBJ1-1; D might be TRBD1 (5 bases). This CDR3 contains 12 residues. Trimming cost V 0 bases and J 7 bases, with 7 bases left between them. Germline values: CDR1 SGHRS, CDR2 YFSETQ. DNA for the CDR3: TGCGCCAGCAGCTTGGCAAGGGGTGAAGCTTTCTTT. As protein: CASSLARGEAFF.

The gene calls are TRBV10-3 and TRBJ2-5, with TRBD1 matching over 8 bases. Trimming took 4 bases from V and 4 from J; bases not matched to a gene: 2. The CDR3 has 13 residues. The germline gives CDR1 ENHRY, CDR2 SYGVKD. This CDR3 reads CAISGTGRETQYF. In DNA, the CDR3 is TGTGCCATCAGTGGGACAGGGAGAGAGACCCAGTACTTC.

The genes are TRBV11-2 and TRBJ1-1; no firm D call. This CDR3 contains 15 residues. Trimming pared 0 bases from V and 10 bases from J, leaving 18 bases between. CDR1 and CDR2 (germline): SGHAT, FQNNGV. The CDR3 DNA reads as TGTGCCAGCAGCTTAGATTTTCCCCCGAGGGTGGGAGCTTTCTTT. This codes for CASSLDFPPRVGAFF.

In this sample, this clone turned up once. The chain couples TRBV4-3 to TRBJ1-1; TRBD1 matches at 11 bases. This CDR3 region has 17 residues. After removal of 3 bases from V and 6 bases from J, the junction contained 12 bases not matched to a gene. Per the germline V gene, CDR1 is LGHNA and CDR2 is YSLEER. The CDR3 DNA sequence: TGCGCCAGCAGCCAGACAAACCCGGGACAGGGGGGACCTGAAGCTTTCTTT. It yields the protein CASSQTNPGQGGPEAFF.

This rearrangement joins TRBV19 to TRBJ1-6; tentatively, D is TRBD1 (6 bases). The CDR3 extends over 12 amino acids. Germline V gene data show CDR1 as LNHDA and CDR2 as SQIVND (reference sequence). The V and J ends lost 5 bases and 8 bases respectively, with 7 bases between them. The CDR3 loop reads CASSPGDSPLHF. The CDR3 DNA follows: TGTGCCAGTAGTCCAGGGGATTCACCCCTCCACTTT.

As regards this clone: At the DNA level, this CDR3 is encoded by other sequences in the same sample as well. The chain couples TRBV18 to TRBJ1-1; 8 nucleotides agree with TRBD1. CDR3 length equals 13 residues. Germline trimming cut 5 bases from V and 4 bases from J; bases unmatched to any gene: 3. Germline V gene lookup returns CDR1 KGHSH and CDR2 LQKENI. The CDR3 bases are TGTGCCAGCTCATCGACAGGGGCCACTGAAGCTTTCTTT. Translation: CASSSTGATEAFF.

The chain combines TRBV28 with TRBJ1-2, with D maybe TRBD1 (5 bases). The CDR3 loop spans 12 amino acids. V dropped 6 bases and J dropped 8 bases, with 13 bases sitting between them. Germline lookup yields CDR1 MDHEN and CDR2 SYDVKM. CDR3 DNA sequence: TGTGCCAGCAGGGCAGGGTTGGAAGGCTACACCTTC. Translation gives CASRAGLEGYTF.

This CDR3 reads CAISESVLSTDTQYF. CDR3 DNA: TGTGCCATCAGTGAGTCCGTGTTGTCCACAGATACGCAGTATTTT. V usage is TRBV10-3 and J usage is TRBJ2-3; no clear D. The CDR3 covers 15 residues. The germline V gene encodes CDR1 ENHRY and CDR2 SYGVKD. Trimming stripped 0 bases from V and 2 bases from J, with 9 bases between.

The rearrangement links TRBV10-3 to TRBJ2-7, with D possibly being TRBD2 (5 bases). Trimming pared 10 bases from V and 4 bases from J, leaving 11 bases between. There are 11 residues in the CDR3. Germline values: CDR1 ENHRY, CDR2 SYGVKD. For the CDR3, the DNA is TGTGCCACCAAGGAGGTGTACGAGCAGTACTTC. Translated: CATKEVYEQYF.

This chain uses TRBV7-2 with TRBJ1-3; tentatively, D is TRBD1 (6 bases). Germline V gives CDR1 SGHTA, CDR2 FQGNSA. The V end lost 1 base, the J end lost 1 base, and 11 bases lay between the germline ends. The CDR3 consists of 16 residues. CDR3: CASSLDYRASGNTIYF. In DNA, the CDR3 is TGTGCCAGCAGCTTAGATTACAGGGCTTCTGGAAACACCATATATTTT.

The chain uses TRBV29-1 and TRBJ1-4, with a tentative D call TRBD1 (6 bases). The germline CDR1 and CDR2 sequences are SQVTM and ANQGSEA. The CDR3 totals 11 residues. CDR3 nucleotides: TGCTCCGGACGGACAGCGGAAAAACTGTTTTTT. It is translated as CSGRTAEKLFF.

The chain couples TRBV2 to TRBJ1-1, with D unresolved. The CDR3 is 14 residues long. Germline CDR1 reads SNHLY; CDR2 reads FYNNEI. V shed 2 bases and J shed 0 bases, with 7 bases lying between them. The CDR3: CASSEQILNTEAFF. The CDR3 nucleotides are TGTGCCAGCAGTGAACAGATTTTGAACACTGAAGCTTTCTTT.

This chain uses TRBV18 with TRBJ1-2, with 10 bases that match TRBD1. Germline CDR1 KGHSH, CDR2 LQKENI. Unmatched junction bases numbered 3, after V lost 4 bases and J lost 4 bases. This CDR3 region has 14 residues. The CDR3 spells CASSRQGAGYGYTF. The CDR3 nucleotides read TGTGCCAGCTCACGACAGGGGGCAGGCTATGGCTACACCTTC.

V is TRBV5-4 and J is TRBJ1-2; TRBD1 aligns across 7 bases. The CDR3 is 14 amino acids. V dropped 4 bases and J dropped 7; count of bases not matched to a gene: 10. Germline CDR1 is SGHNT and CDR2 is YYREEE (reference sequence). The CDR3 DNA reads TGTGCCAGCAGCCCGGAGATAGGGGGCGGTGGCTACACCTTC. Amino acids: CASSPEIGGGGYTF.

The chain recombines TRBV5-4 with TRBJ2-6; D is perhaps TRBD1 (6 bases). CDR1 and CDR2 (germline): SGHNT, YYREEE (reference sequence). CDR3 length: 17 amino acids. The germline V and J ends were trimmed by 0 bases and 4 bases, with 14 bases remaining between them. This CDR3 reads CASSLVGALSGANVLTF. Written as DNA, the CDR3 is TGTGCCAGCAGCTTGGTGGGGGCCCTCTCCGGGGCCAACGTCCTGACTTTC.

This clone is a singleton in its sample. In nucleotides, the CDR3 is TGTGCCAGCAGTTACGTCAACTCCTACGAGCAGTACTTC. It specifies CASSYVNSYEQYF. The chain combines TRBV6-2 or TRBV6-3 with TRBJ2-7, with D hard to call. Germline V gene data show CDR1 as MNHEY and CDR2 as SVGEGT. This CDR3 region has 13 residues. V dropped 2 bases and J dropped 0 bases, with 5 bases sitting between them.

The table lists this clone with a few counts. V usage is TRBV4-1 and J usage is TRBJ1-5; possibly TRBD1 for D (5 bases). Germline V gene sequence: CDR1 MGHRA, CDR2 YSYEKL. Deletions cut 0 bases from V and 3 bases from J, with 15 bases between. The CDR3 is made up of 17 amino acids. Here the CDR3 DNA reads TGCGCCAGCAGCCAAGAGGGGCAGGGAAGGGCCAATCAGCCCCAGCATTTT. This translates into CASSQEGQGRANQPQHF.